This TCR beta chain was sequenced during a study of blood T cell repertoires in COVID-19. Produced via immunoSEQ multiplex PCR; TCRdb's table is partial and in-frame only. The table records around 60,000 clones, 88% of them present only once. Trimming removed 0 bases from V and 2 bases from J; junction bases left unmatched: 15. Germline V gene sequence: CDR1 LGHNA, CDR2 YSLEER. CDR3 length: 20 residues. The sequenced sample consisted of peripheral blood. The chain uses TRBV4-3 and TRBJ2-3; TRBD1 agrees at 9 bases. This sequence was found in a human donor in a cohort sampled during active COVID-19. The CDR3 DNA sequence: TGCGCCAGCAGCCAAGATAGGGACAGGGAACCCAGGGGGCTCACAGATACGCAGTATTTT. It specifies CASSQDRDREPRGLTDTQYF.